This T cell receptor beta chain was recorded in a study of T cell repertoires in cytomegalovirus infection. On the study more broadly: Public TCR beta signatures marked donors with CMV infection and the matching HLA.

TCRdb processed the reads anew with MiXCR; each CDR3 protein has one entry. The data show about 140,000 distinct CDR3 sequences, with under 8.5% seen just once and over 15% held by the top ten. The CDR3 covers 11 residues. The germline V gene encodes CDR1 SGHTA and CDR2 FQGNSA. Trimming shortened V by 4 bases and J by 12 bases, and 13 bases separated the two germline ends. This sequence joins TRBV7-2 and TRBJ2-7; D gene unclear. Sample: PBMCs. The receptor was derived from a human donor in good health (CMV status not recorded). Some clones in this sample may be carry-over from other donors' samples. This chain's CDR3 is CASSSGSLGYF. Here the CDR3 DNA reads TGTGCCAGCAGCTCAGGTTCTCTGGGGTACTTC.